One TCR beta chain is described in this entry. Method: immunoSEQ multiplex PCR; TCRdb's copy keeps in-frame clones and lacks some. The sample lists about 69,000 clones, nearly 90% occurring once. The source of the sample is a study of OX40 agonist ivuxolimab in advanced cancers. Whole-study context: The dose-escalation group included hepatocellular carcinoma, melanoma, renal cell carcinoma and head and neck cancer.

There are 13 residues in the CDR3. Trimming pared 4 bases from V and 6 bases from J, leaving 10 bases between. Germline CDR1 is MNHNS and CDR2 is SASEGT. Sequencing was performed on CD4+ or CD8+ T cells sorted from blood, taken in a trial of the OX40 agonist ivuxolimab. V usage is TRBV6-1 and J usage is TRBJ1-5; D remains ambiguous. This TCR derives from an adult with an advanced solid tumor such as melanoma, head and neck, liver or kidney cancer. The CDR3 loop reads CASSVHRAQPQHF. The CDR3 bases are TGTGCCAGCAGTGTTCACCGGGCTCAGCCCCAGCATTTT.